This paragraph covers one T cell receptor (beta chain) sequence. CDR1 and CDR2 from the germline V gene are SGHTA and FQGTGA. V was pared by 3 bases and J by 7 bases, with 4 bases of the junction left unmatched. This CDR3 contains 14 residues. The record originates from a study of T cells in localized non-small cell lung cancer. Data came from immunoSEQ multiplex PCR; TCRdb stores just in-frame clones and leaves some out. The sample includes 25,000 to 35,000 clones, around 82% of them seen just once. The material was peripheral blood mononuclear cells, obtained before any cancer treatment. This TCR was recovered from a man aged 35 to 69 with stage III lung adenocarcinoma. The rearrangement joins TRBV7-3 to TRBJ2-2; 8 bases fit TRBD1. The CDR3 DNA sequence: TGTGCCAGCAGCTTTGGACAGGGCGACGGGGAGCTGTTTTTT. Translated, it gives CASSFGQGDGELFF. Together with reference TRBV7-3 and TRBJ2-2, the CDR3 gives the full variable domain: GAGVSQTPSNKVTEKGKYVELRCDPISGHTALYWYRQSLGQGPEFLIYFQGTGAADDSGLPNDRFFAVRPEGSVSTLKIQRTERGDSAVYLCASSFGQGDGELFFGEGSRLTVL.